This is a list of T cell receptor beta chains from one sample in a study. In TCRdb, the 5' RACE reads were re-called with MiXCR into one record per CDR3 protein. The sample carries fewer than 13,000 distinct CDR3 sequences, 17% recorded once. The sequenced material came from Tregs sorted from a lymph node. All receptors come from a female donor with breast cancer. Each CDR3 is given with its conserved first and last residue. The order of the fields is J gene, clone size, V gene, D gene, CDR3 protein, CDR3 DNA. A D gene is named only where the DNA matches it firmly. A row's size may be missing; if present it is once, few, many or a size class.

j_call: TRBJ1-5; clone_size: few; v_call: TRBV2; d_call: -; cdr3_aa: CASSDAQLNQPQHF; cdr3_nt: TGTGCCAGCAGTGATGCACAGTTAAATCAGCCCCAGCATTTT
j_call: TRBJ2-7; clone_size: many; v_call: TRBV12-3/TRBV12-4; d_call: -; cdr3_aa: CASSLFKGGQSYEQYF; cdr3_nt: TGTGCCAGCAGTTTGTTTAAGGGAGGACAATCCTACGAGCAGTACTTC
j_call: TRBJ1-1; clone_size: -; v_call: TRBV20-1; d_call: TRBD1; cdr3_aa: CSAGNGDRAEASF; cdr3_nt: TGCAGTGCTGGTAACGGGGACAGGGCTGAAGCTTCCTTT
j_call: TRBJ2-1; clone_size: -; v_call: TRBV5-1; d_call: -; cdr3_aa: CASKGYSDEQFF; cdr3_nt: TGCGCCAGTAAGGGTTACAGCGATGAGCAGTTCTTC
j_call: TRBJ2-7; clone_size: medium-sized; v_call: TRBV7-2; d_call: -; cdr3_aa: CASSTYSYEQYF; cdr3_nt: TGTGCCAGCAGCACCTACTCCTACGAGCAGTACTTC
j_call: TRBJ2-7; clone_size: once; v_call: TRBV6-5; d_call: -; cdr3_aa: CASSCSGGPSYEQYF; cdr3_nt: TGTGCCAGCAGTTGCTCGGGCGGGCCGTCCTACGAGCAGTACTTC
j_call: TRBJ1-1; clone_size: medium-sized; v_call: TRBV29-1; d_call: -; cdr3_aa: CSGGRREANTEAFF; cdr3_nt: TGCAGCGGTGGACGCCGGGAGGCAAACACTGAAGCTTTCTTT
j_call: TRBJ2-7; clone_size: few; v_call: TRBV5-1; d_call: TRBD2; cdr3_aa: CASSLMASGRPVYEQYF; cdr3_nt: TGCGCCAGCAGCTTAATGGCTAGCGGGAGACCAGTCTACGAGCAGTACTTC
j_call: TRBJ2-2; clone_size: many; v_call: TRBV19; d_call: TRBD1; cdr3_aa: CASKGSQGAETGELFF; cdr3_nt: TGTGCCAGTAAGGGATCACAGGGGGCGGAAACCGGGGAGCTGTTTTTT
j_call: TRBJ2-7; clone_size: -; v_call: TRBV7-3; d_call: -; cdr3_aa: CASSPVAVPFYEQYF; cdr3_nt: TGTGCCAGCAGCCCGGTAGCGGTCCCCTTCTACGAGCAGTACTTC
j_call: TRBJ2-7; clone_size: medium-sized; v_call: TRBV29-1; d_call: TRBD1; cdr3_aa: CSGTGGFGEQYF; cdr3_nt: TGCAGCGGTACAGGGGGCTTTGGGGAGCAGTACTTC
j_call: TRBJ1-1; clone_size: medium-sized; v_call: TRBV7-9; d_call: -; cdr3_aa: CASSLVRGLGTEAFF; cdr3_nt: TGTGCCAGCAGCTTAGTAAGGGGACTGGGCACTGAAGCTTTCTTT
j_call: TRBJ2-3; clone_size: -; v_call: TRBV5-1; d_call: -; cdr3_aa: CASTEPGTDTQYF; cdr3_nt: TGCGCCAGCACGGAGCCGGGCACAGATACGCAGTATTTT
j_call: TRBJ1-2; clone_size: medium-sized; v_call: TRBV5-1; d_call: -; cdr3_aa: CASRGLDVRARRYGYTF; cdr3_nt: TGCGCCAGCAGAGGCCTTGACGTCCGGGCAAGAAGATATGGCTACACCTTC
j_call: TRBJ1-5; clone_size: many; v_call: TRBV12-3/TRBV12-4; d_call: -; cdr3_aa: CASSLRGDSNQPQHF; cdr3_nt: TGTGCCAGCAGTCTCCGGGGGGATAGCAATCAGCCCCAGCATTTT
j_call: TRBJ2-4; clone_size: medium-sized; v_call: TRBV11-3; d_call: -; cdr3_aa: CASSLGSRSIQYF; cdr3_nt: TGTGCCAGCAGCCTGGGTTCCCGGAGCATTCAGTACTTC
j_call: TRBJ2-1; clone_size: -; v_call: TRBV7-3; d_call: TRBD2; cdr3_aa: CASSSGTSNEQFF; cdr3_nt: TGTGCCAGCAGCTCGGGGACTAGCAATGAGCAGTTCTTC
j_call: TRBJ1-5; clone_size: -; v_call: TRBV6-1; d_call: -; cdr3_aa: CASSEGGIIGQPQHF; cdr3_nt: TGTGCCAGCAGTGAAGGTGGGATAATAGGTCAGCCCCAGCATTTT
j_call: TRBJ2-7; clone_size: many; v_call: TRBV3-1; d_call: -; cdr3_aa: CASSQDLREQYF; cdr3_nt: TGTGCCAGCAGCCAAGATCTGCGCGAGCAGTACTTC
j_call: TRBJ2-3; clone_size: many; v_call: TRBV7-9; d_call: TRBD2; cdr3_aa: CASSSLAGGITDTQYF; cdr3_nt: TGTGCCAGCAGCTCGTTAGCGGGAGGGATTACAGATACGCAGTATTTT
j_call: TRBJ2-4; clone_size: medium-sized; v_call: TRBV29-1; d_call: -; cdr3_aa: CSVDRSLVTLAKNIQYF; cdr3_nt: TGCAGCGTTGATAGGTCTTTGGTGACCCTAGCCAAAAACATTCAGTACTTC
j_call: TRBJ1-1; clone_size: -; v_call: TRBV3-1; d_call: -; cdr3_aa: CASSPSNRNTEACF; cdr3_nt: TGTGCCAGCAGTCCAAGCAACAGGAACACTGAAGCTTGCTTT
j_call: TRBJ2-3; clone_size: many; v_call: TRBV12-3/TRBV12-4; d_call: TRBD2; cdr3_aa: CASSRGTSGGSTDTQYF; cdr3_nt: TGTGCCAGCAGTCGTGGGACTAGCGGGGGAAGCACAGATACGCAGTATTTT
j_call: TRBJ1-1; clone_size: many; v_call: TRBV3-1; d_call: -; cdr3_aa: CASSIKGDTEAFF; cdr3_nt: TGTGCCAGCAGTATAAAAGGGGACACTGAAGCTTTCTTT
j_call: TRBJ2-5; clone_size: medium-sized; v_call: TRBV25-1; d_call: TRBD2; cdr3_aa: CASSRGSTEETQYF; cdr3_nt: TGTGCCAGCAGTCGCGGGAGTACGGAAGAGACCCAGTACTTC
j_call: TRBJ2-5; clone_size: many; v_call: TRBV11-3; d_call: TRBD1; cdr3_aa: CASSQTGEETQYF; cdr3_nt: TGTGCCAGCAGCCAAACAGGGGAAGAGACCCAGTACTTC
j_call: TRBJ2-1; clone_size: -; v_call: TRBV20-1; d_call: -; cdr3_aa: CSASAGGNNEQFF; cdr3_nt: TGCAGTGCGAGCGCCGGGGGCAACAATGAGCAGTTCTTC
j_call: TRBJ1-1; clone_size: medium-sized; v_call: TRBV10-3; d_call: -; cdr3_aa: CAIKRFLRSGDTSSEAFF; cdr3_nt: TGTGCCATCAAACGTTTTTTGCGCAGCGGGGATACCTCGAGTGAAGCTTTCTTT
j_call: TRBJ2-1; clone_size: medium-sized; v_call: TRBV7-2; d_call: TRBD1; cdr3_aa: CASSLDRGIYEQFF; cdr3_nt: TGTGCCAGCAGCCTCGACAGGGGGATCTATGAGCAGTTCTTC
j_call: TRBJ1-2; clone_size: -; v_call: TRBV29-1; d_call: TRBD1; cdr3_aa: CSVGGWDSYGYTF; cdr3_nt: TGCAGCGTTGGGGGATGGGACAGTTATGGCTACACCTTC
j_call: TRBJ2-7; clone_size: medium-sized; v_call: TRBV12-3/TRBV12-4; d_call: TRBD1; cdr3_aa: CASSPRQGRYEQYF; cdr3_nt: TGTGCCAGCAGCCCCCGACAGGGGAGGTACGAGCAGTACTTC
j_call: TRBJ2-5; clone_size: medium-sized; v_call: TRBV27; d_call: -; cdr3_aa: CASSLKGGGETQYF; cdr3_nt: TGTGCCAGCAGTTTAAAAGGGGGAGGAGAGACCCAGTACTTC
j_call: TRBJ2-3; clone_size: medium-sized; v_call: TRBV20-1; d_call: -; cdr3_aa: CTALGNTDTQYF; cdr3_nt: TGCACCGCACTTGGAAACACAGATACGCAGTATTTT
j_call: TRBJ1-5; clone_size: many; v_call: TRBV12-3/TRBV12-4; d_call: TRBD1; cdr3_aa: CASSGTGNNQPQHF; cdr3_nt: TGTGCCAGCAGCGGGACAGGTAACAATCAGCCCCAGCATTTT
j_call: TRBJ2-7; clone_size: many; v_call: TRBV18; d_call: TRBD2; cdr3_aa: CASSGDSGRSSYEQYF; cdr3_nt: TGTGCCAGCTCAGGGGATAGCGGGAGGTCTTCCTACGAGCAGTACTTC
j_call: TRBJ2-7; clone_size: many; v_call: TRBV6-2/TRBV6-3; d_call: TRBD2; cdr3_aa: CASSWLAGTSYEQYF; cdr3_nt: TGTGCCAGCAGTTGGTTAGCGGGGACCTCCTACGAGCAGTACTTC
j_call: TRBJ1-2; clone_size: many; v_call: TRBV19; d_call: -; cdr3_aa: CASSKEGRGYTF; cdr3_nt: TGTGCCAGTAGTAAGGAGGGAAGGGGCTACACCTTC
j_call: TRBJ1-2; clone_size: -; v_call: TRBV28; d_call: -; cdr3_aa: CASSFGCDGYTF; cdr3_nt: TGTGCCAGCAGCTTTGGGTGTGATGGCTACACCTTC
j_call: TRBJ1-2; clone_size: -; v_call: TRBV3-1; d_call: -; cdr3_aa: CASSPGGRPTF; cdr3_nt: TGTGCTAGCAGCCCGGGGGGCCGCCCCACCTTC
j_call: TRBJ2-1; clone_size: medium-sized; v_call: TRBV6-6; d_call: -; cdr3_aa: CASSYSQDEQFF; cdr3_nt: TGTGCCAGCAGTTACTCCCAGGATGAGCAGTTCTTC
j_call: TRBJ2-5; clone_size: medium-sized; v_call: TRBV24-1; d_call: -; cdr3_aa: CATSDSTGPQETQYF; cdr3_nt: TGTGCCACCAGTGATTCGACGGGCCCTCAAGAGACCCAGTACTTC
j_call: TRBJ1-6; clone_size: many; v_call: TRBV27; d_call: TRBD1; cdr3_aa: CASSLSGTGHSPLHF; cdr3_nt: TGTGCCAGCAGTTTATCCGGGACAGGGCATTCACCCCTCCACTTT
j_call: TRBJ2-3; clone_size: -; v_call: TRBV4-3; d_call: TRBD2; cdr3_aa: CASSQLPAGEEADTQYF; cdr3_nt: TGCGCCAGCAGCCAATTACCAGCGGGAGAGGAAGCAGATACGCAGTATTTT
j_call: TRBJ1-5; clone_size: medium-sized; v_call: TRBV2; d_call: -; cdr3_aa: CASSNRASSQPQHF; cdr3_nt: TGTGCCAGCAGTAATCGGGCCAGTTCCCAGCCCCAGCATTTT
j_call: TRBJ2-1; clone_size: few; v_call: TRBV7-2; d_call: -; cdr3_aa: CASSRPTSSYNEQFF; cdr3_nt: TGTGCCAGCTCACGTCCGACATCCTCCTACAATGAGCAGTTCTTC
j_call: TRBJ2-1; clone_size: medium-sized; v_call: TRBV20-1; d_call: TRBD1; cdr3_aa: CSARGTGGPDNEQFF; cdr3_nt: TGCAGTGCTAGAGGAACAGGGGGCCCCGACAATGAGCAGTTCTTC
j_call: TRBJ2-5; clone_size: many; v_call: TRBV4-1; d_call: -; cdr3_aa: CASSQGGGEQGRETQYF; cdr3_nt: TGCGCCAGCAGCCAAGGGGGCGGGGAACAGGGGCGGGAGACCCAGTACTTC
j_call: TRBJ1-6; clone_size: few; v_call: TRBV20-1; d_call: TRBD1; cdr3_aa: CSASVSTGGNSPLHF; cdr3_nt: TGCAGTGCTAGTGTTTCGACAGGGGGGAATTCACCCCTCCACTTT
j_call: TRBJ2-2; clone_size: medium-sized; v_call: TRBV9; d_call: -; cdr3_aa: CASSISVGRDTGELFF; cdr3_nt: TGTGCCAGCAGCATTTCGGTGGGGCGCGACACCGGGGAGCTGTTTTTT
j_call: TRBJ2-7; clone_size: medium-sized; v_call: TRBV7-2; d_call: -; cdr3_aa: CASSSIGLESYEQYF; cdr3_nt: TGTGCCAGCAGCTCCATAGGGCTGGAGTCCTACGAGCAGTACTTC
j_call: TRBJ2-5; clone_size: medium-sized; v_call: TRBV7-8; d_call: -; cdr3_aa: CASSPHQETQYF; cdr3_nt: TGTGCCAGCAGCCCCCACCAAGAGACCCAGTACTTC
j_call: TRBJ1-4; clone_size: medium-sized; v_call: TRBV7-8; d_call: -; cdr3_aa: CASRSGGGEKLFF; cdr3_nt: TGTGCCAGCAGATCGGGGGGAGGCGAAAAACTGTTTTTT
j_call: TRBJ2-7; clone_size: medium-sized; v_call: TRBV6-5; d_call: TRBD1; cdr3_aa: CASSLTGDHEQYF; cdr3_nt: TGTGCCAGCAGCCTGACAGGGGACCACGAGCAGTACTTC